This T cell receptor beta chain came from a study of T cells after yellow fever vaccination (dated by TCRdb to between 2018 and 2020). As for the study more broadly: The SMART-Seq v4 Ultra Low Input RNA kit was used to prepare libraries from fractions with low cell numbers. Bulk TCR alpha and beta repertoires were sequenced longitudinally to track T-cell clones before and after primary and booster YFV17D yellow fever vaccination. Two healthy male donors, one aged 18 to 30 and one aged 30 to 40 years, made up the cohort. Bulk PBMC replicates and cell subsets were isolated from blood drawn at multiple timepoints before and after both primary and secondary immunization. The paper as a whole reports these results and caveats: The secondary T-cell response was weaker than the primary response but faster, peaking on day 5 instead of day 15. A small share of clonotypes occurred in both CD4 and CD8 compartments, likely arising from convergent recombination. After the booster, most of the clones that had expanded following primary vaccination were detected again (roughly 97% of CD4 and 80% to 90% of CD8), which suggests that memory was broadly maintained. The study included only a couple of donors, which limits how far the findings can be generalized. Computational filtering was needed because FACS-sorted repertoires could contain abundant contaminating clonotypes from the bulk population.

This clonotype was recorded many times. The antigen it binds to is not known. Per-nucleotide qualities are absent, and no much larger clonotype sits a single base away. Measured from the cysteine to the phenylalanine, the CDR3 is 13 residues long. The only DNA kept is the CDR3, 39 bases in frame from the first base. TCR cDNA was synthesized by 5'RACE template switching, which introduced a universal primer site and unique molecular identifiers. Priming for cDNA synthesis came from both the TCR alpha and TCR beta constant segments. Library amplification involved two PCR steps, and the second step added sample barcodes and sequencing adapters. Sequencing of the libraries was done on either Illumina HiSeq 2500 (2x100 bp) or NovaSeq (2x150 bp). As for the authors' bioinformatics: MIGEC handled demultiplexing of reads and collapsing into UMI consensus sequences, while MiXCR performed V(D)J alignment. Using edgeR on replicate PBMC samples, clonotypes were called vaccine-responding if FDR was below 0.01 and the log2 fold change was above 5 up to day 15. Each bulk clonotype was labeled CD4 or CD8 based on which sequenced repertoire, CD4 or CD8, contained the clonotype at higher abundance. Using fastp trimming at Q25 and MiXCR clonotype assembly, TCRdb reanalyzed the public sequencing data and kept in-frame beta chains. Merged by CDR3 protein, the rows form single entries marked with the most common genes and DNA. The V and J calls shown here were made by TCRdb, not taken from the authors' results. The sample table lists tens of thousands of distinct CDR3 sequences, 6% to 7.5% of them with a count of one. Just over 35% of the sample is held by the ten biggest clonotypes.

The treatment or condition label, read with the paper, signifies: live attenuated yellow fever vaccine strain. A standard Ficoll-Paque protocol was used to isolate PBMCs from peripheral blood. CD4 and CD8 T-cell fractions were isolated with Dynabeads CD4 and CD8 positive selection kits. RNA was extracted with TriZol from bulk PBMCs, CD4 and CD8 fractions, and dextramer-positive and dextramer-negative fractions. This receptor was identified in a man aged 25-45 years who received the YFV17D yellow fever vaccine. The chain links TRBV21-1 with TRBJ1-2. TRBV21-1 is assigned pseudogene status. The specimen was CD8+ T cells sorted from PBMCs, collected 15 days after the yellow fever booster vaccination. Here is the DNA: TGTGCCAGCAGCAAGGACGGAAACTATGGCTACACCTTC. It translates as CASSKDGNYGYTF.